One sample yielded the 19 T cell receptor beta chains listed below, sequenced in a study of cytomegalovirus exposure and HLA in healthy donors. 60 Vbeta and 13 Jbeta primers were used in PCR. TCRdb's table, derived via immunoSEQ multiplex PCR, lists solely in-frame clones and lacks some. The repertoire consists of approximately 110,000 clones, with 65% to 90% occurring once and the leading ten covering around 2.2%. Material for sequencing was PBMCs. The receptors originated from a woman aged 25-40 years in good health and CMV-seronegative.

The J gene is TRBJ2-7, the V gene TRBV10-3; 13 positions agree with TRBD2. The CDR3 is made up of 13 amino acids. With V trimmed by 7 bases and J by 5 bases, 2 bases remained unmatched. Looked up from germline, CDR1 is ENHRY and CDR2 is SYGVKD. CDR3 region: CAITGLAGDEQYF. CDR3 DNA: TGTGCCATCACCGGACTAGCGGGAGACGAGCAGTACTTC.

The V and J genes are TRBV19 and TRBJ2-1; 8 bases line up with TRBD2. In germline, CDR1 is LNHDA, CDR2 SQIVND (reference sequence). The CDR3 covers 13 residues. V dropped 8 bases and J dropped 9; count of bases not matched to a gene: 9. The CDR3: CASSERENFEQFF. The DNA of the CDR3 is TGTGCCAGTTCGGAGCGGGAGAATTTTGAGCAGTTCTTC.

The rearrangement uses TRBV4-1 and TRBJ2-7, with TRBD2 as a possible D gene (6 bases). Deletions cut 2 bases from V and 5 bases from J, with 13 bases between. Germline V CDR1 and CDR2: MGHRA, YSYEKL. The CDR3 covers 14 residues. The CDR3 loop is CASSQKAGYHEQYF. The CDR3 bases are TGCGCCAGCAGCCAAAAAGCGGGTTACCACGAGCAGTACTTC.

This sequence joins TRBV4-1 and TRBJ2-6; D remains ambiguous. The CDR3 is 16 amino acids. The germline V gene has CDR1 MGHRA and CDR2 YSYEKL. Deletions cut 1 base from V and 0 bases from J, with 7 bases between. Written as DNA, the CDR3 is TGCGCCAGCAGCCAAGCTCGGTCCTCTGGGGCCAACGTCCTGACTTTC. It encodes CASSQARSSGANVLTF.

V usage is TRBV11-2 and J usage is TRBJ2-2, with D possibly matching TRBD2 (6 bases). This CDR3 region has 17 residues. With 2 bases removed from V and 5 bases from J, the gap between germline ends came to 18 bases. CDR1 and CDR2 (germline): SGHAT, FQNNGV. In DNA form, the CDR3 reads TGTGCCAGCAGCTTAAGAGTACCGGGACTGAAAACCGGGGAGCTGTTTTTT. It codes for CASSLRVPGLKTGELFF.

Here the CDR3 reads CASSFGVAGIYEQYF. The CDR3 nucleotides read TGTGCCAGCAGCTTCGGGGTAGCGGGAATTTACGAGCAGTACTTC. The chain employs TRBV7-8 and TRBJ2-7; 8 bases align to TRBD2. The V gene end was trimmed by 3 bases and the J gene end by 4 bases; junction bases not matched to a gene: 8. The CDR3 runs to 15 residues. Germline CDR1 and CDR2: SGHVS and FQNEAQ.

In this sample, this clone turned up once. The chain couples TRBV5-5 to TRBJ2-7, with 13 bases aligning to TRBD2. The V segment lost 3 bases and the J segment 4 bases; nucleotides outside the gene matches: 10. The CDR3 consists of 17 residues. Germline V gene sequence: CDR1 SGHKS, CDR2 YYEKEE (reference sequence). CDR3 protein: CASSYRTSGSSGYEQYF. In nucleotides, the CDR3 is TGTGCCAGCAGCTATAGGACTAGCGGGAGCTCCGGGTACGAGCAGTACTTC.

The chain recombines TRBV5-4 with TRBJ2-1, with TRBD2 matching over 7 bases. V shed 2 bases, J shed 6 bases, and the junction held 5 bases outside the gene matches. Per germline, CDR1 SGHNT and CDR2 YYREEE (reference sequence). The CDR3 sequence is 14 residues long. CDR3 in amino acids: CASSLAGYGNEQFF. The CDR3 nucleotides read TGTGCCAGCAGCTTAGCGGGATATGGCAATGAGCAGTTCTTC.

The gene calls are TRBV15 and TRBJ1-5; D remains unclear. Germline lookup yields CDR1 LNHNV and CDR2 YYDKDF (reference sequence). The V and J ends lost 0 bases and 1 base respectively, with 13 bases between them. There are 17 residues in the CDR3. The CDR3 DNA reads as TGTGCCACCAGCAGAGAAGTGGGCTTACCAAGCAATCAGCCCCAGCATTTT. Its translation is CATSREVGLPSNQPQHF.

This clone was counted once. The V and J genes are TRBV15 and TRBJ2-7; D is possibly TRBD2 (5 bases). Germline CDR1 and CDR2: LNHNV and YYDKDF (reference sequence). Trimming pared 4 bases from V and 3 bases from J, leaving 13 bases between. The CDR3 is made up of 14 amino acids. The CDR3 is CATSTRGSRYEQYF. In DNA, the CDR3 is TGTGCCACCAGCACCCGAGGGAGTCGCTACGAGCAGTACTTC.

This clone was detected only a few times. The CDR3: CASSYSGQGPTEAFF. CDR3 nucleotide sequence: TGTGCCAGCAGTTACTCCGGACAGGGGCCCACTGAAGCTTTCTTT. This chain links TRBV6-5 with TRBJ1-1, with 9 bases matching TRBD1. Unmatched junction bases numbered 3, after V lost 0 bases and J lost 4 bases. The CDR3 is 15 amino acids. In germline, CDR1 is MNHEY, CDR2 SVGAGI.

This sequence joins TRBV5-5 and TRBJ1-3; 8 bases match TRBD1. CDR1 is SGHKS and CDR2 is YYEKEE in the germline V gene (reference sequence). This CDR3 has 17 residues. J gave up 0 bases and V 0 bases, and 5 bases lay outside the gene matches. The CDR3 loop reads CASSLAGTGRSGNTIYF. The CDR3, as DNA: TGTGCCAGCAGCTTGGCCGGGACAGGCCGCTCTGGAAACACCATATATTTT.

This sequence joins TRBV23-1 and TRBJ2-7, with D perhaps matching TRBD2 (6 bases). TRBV23-1 belongs to the ORF category, with a function that is uncertain. The CDR3 runs 14 residues. The ends were cut back, 10 bases at V and 5 bases at J, with 21 bases in the middle. Here the CDR3 reads CATFPGLLRHEQYF. CDR3 bases: TGCGCCACCTTCCCGGGACTCCTGCGCCACGAGCAGTACTTC.

This clone is medium-sized within its sample. This chain connects TRBV19 to TRBJ1-1; 8 bases are a match to TRBD1. With V trimmed by 4 bases and J by 2 bases, 15 bases remained unmatched. This CDR3 region has 18 residues. In germline, CDR1 is LNHDA, CDR2 SQIVND (reference sequence). CDR3 sequence reads: CASSRTAGTGLLNTEAFF. The CDR3 DNA reads TGTGCCAGTAGTAGAACCGCCGGGACAGGATTACTTAACACTGAAGCTTTCTTT.

V gene TRBV28 combines with J gene TRBJ1-1; TRBD1 is a possible D gene (6 bases). Between the trimmed V and J ends, which lost 0 bases and 4 bases, there was a span of 12 bases. Germline V CDR1 and CDR2: MDHEN, SYDVKM. The CDR3 has 15 residues. CDR3 loop: CASSLWGGGGTEAFF. The CDR3 DNA reads TGTGCCAGCAGTTTATGGGGGGGAGGGGGCACTGAAGCTTTCTTT.

The chain recombines TRBV18 with TRBJ2-5; 8 bases map to TRBD2. Germline trimming cut 2 bases from V and 7 bases from J; bases unmatched to any gene: 9. Germline V gene lookup returns CDR1 KGHSH and CDR2 LQKENI. The CDR3 spans 15 residues. The CDR3 coding sequence is TGTGCCAGCTCACCAGGGGGAGCGGGAGATGGGACCCAGTACTTC. It yields the protein CASSPGGAGDGTQYF.

This rearrangement joins TRBV27 to TRBJ1-5, with TRBD1 identical over 9 bases. CDR3 length equals 16 residues. V lost 6 bases and J lost 6; bases outside the gene matches: 12. Germline V gene lookup returns CDR1 MNHEY and CDR2 SMNVEV (reference sequence). CDR3 DNA: TGTGCCAGCAGCCCTCGCCGGGACAGGGAGGTTCAGCCCCAGCATTTT. It translates to CASSPRRDREVQPQHF.

The genes are TRBV10-1 and TRBJ2-2; no clear D. Germline V gene data show CDR1 as WNHNN and CDR2 as SYGVQD (reference sequence). Trimming shortened V by 6 bases and J by 5 bases, and 10 bases separated the two germline ends. The CDR3 is 13 amino acids. The CDR3 DNA follows: TGCGCCAGCAGAGACCCCAGGACCGGGGAGCTGTTTTTT. Residues: CASRDPRTGELFF.

For the CDR3, the DNA is TGCGCCAGCAGACTTGAAAAAATAGCGGGAGGGCCCTACAATGAGCAGTTCTTC. It codes for CASRLEKIAGGPYNEQFF. This chain connects TRBV5-1 to TRBJ2-1; 11 nucleotides line up with TRBD2. This CDR3 contains 18 residues. CDR1 and CDR2 (germline): SGHRS, YFSETQ. Germline trimming cut 5 bases from V and 2 bases from J; bases unmatched to any gene: 12.